This T cell receptor beta chain was observed in a study of T cells in Graves' hyperthyroidism and ophthalmopathy (dated by TCRdb to about 2019). Broadly, across the study: Peripheral blood was sampled at the time of initial diagnosis, prior to any treatment. For training and testing, the roughly 93 patients in the discovery cohort were randomly divided in a 7:3 ratio. A discovery cohort of roughly 100 patients, roughly 45 with Graves' ophthalmopathy and approximately 60 with stable Graves' hyperthyroidism, was used to find distinguishing TCR V-J signatures. An independent validation cohort of around 20 hyperthyroidism patients and roughly 16 patients who later progressed to ophthalmopathy tested prospective prediction of ophthalmopathy. Once sampling was done, hyperthyroidism patients were given methimazole at a starting dose of 30 mg daily, whereas ophthalmopathy patients were given high-dose intravenous methylprednisolone. Thyroid tissue and blood T-cell repertoires from roughly six Graves' hyperthyroidism patients were also compared in the study. TCR Vbeta CDR3 sequencing of approximately 140 peripheral blood samples (approximately 44 ophthalmopathy, over 70 hyperthyroidism and approximately 17 progressor patients) is reported in the paper.

TCR beta CDR3 regions were amplified from RNA transcripts. A first-round RT-PCR of the TCR CDR3 used the HTBI primer set with the Qiagen OneStep RT-PCR kit. The libraries were constructed in a second round of multiplex PCR and then size-selected and purified. Paired-end sequencing of the libraries was performed with 100 bp reads on an Illumina HiSeq2000. Concerning the study's data processing: SOAPnuke was used to process the raw data, with reads discarded if the reads contained adapters or uncalled bases, had a mean Phred below 15, or lacked an exact constant-primer or identifier match. COPE v1.2.5 was used to merge high-quality paired reads, and clonotypes were defined as unique nucleotide sequences. MiTCR v1.1 was used to align clonotypes to the IMGT TRBV, TRBD and TRBJ reference segments. Only V-J combinations with frequency above 0.0001, covering about 99% of repertoires, were analysed. The TCS score was defined as the ratio of F50 (clonal expansion) to E x V (chaos), calculated using BLOSUM62-based TCRdist between CDR3 peptides within each V-J. Welch's t-statistics and random forest reduced around 510 V-J features to 10 to 15, which were used in a naive Bayes classifier (R e1071). TCRdb cleaned the public reads at Q25 with fastp, built clones with MiXCR and kept in-frame beta chains. Entries are consolidated by CDR3 protein sequence, retaining the most common genes and DNA. The V and J calls follow TCRdb's processing rather than the paper's. The sample yields 600,000 or so distinct CDR3 sequences; about a sixth were counted once. Of the sample, 3.5% to 4% falls within the top ten clones.

This clonotype was detected ten times or more. What antigen it recognizes has not been identified. No base quality values were provided; no much bigger clone lies one nucleotide off. The investigation overall reported the following: During validation, the model predicted progression to ophthalmopathy a median of about 5.9 months ahead of onset, with more than 55% sensitivity and about 72% specificity. Sample size was not statistically predetermined, and blinding of investigators to group allocation was not performed. A model built on a 13 V-J signature distinguished ophthalmopathy from stable hyperthyroidism, reaching 85% to 90% sensitivity and approximately 83% specificity in cross-validation and 80%/75% in testing. Blood samples also contained most of the expanded thyroid clonotypes (frequency above 0.001), which suggests that blood repertoires may reflect thyroid immune responses.

CDR1 and CDR2 (MDHEN, SYDVKM) derive from the germline V gene. The junction shows trimming of 8 bases on V and 3 bases on J, plus 17 bases between the germline ends. From the cysteine through the phenylalanine, the CDR3 covers 15 amino acids. Left in the record is the CDR3 DNA by itself, 45 bases read in frame from the first base. Stable Graves' hyperthyroidism was defined as no progression to ophthalmopathy during 18 months of follow-up. Hyperthyroidism patients were newly diagnosed, with disease duration under 2 months, and aged 18 to 65 years. Exclusion was applied to patients with uncontrolled infections, other autoimmune diseases, pregnancy or lactation. Diagnoses were established on the basis of clinical symptoms, serum thyroxine and TRAb, thyroid ultrasound, and orbital computed tomography. Ficoll-Paque density gradient centrifugation was used to isolate PBMCs from around 9.1 ml of fresh peripheral blood. Total RNA was extracted with Trizol reagent, and quality was checked on an Agilent 2100 Bioanalyzer.

The sample taken for sequencing was blood. The receptor was derived from a woman in her 30s with Graves' hyperthyroidism. This chain is built from TRBV28 and TRBJ1-5; the D gene lacks a confident call. CDR3 region: CASHHLPLNNQPQHF. The base sequence is TGTGCCAGCCACCACCTGCCATTGAACAATCAGCCCCAGCATTTT.